The 7 T cell receptor beta chains listed next were all sequenced from one sample in a study of T cell responses to AZD1222 COVID-19 vaccine. The assay was immunoSEQ multiplex PCR, and TCRdb's table has in-frame clones only and misses some. The sample consists of some 150,000 clones, 90% of them appearing once. The sequences come from peripheral blood, collected 28 days after the second AZD1222 dose. These receptor sequences come from an adult who received the AZD1222 COVID-19 vaccine.

The chain links TRBV6-5 to TRBJ2-1; 13 bases line up with TRBD2. This CDR3 is built from 16 residues. V was pared by 4 bases and J by 7 bases, with 7 bases of the junction left unmatched. CDR1 and CDR2 from the germline V gene are MNHEY and SVGAGI. CDR3 sequence reads: CASSSIGLAGENEQFF. The CDR3 region has the DNA TGTGCCAGCAGTTCCATCGGACTAGCGGGAGAGAATGAGCAGTTCTTC.

The chain couples TRBV28 to TRBJ1-2; possible D gene TRBD1, 6 bases. V lost 7 bases, J lost 7 bases, and 19 bases lay in between. This CDR3 contains 14 residues. Germline V CDR1 and CDR2: MDHEN, SYDVKM. The CDR3 loop reads CASTWGGLGGGYTF. The CDR3 DNA is TGTGCCAGCACCTGGGGGGGGCTAGGGGGTGGCTACACCTTC.

This clone was observed a few times. V is TRBV5-6 and J is TRBJ1-5, with a tentative D call TRBD1 (6 bases). This CDR3 is built from 13 residues. V was shortened by 2 bases and J by 6 bases, with 9 bases between the two germline ends. The germline V gene has CDR1 SGHDT and CDR2 YYEEEE. The CDR3 DNA reads as TGTGCCAGCAGCTTAGGGGGTAGTCAGCCCCAGCATTTT. Its protein product is CASSLGGSQPQHF. Full variable domain (missing parts from reference TRBV5-6 and TRBJ1-5): DAGVTQSPTHLIKTRGQQVTLRCSPKSGHDTVSWYQQALGQGPQFIFQYYEEEERQRGNFPDRFSGHQFPNYSSELNVNALLLGDSALYLCASSLGGSQPQHFGDGTRLSIL.

V gene TRBV6-2 or TRBV6-3 combines with J gene TRBJ1-1; possibly TRBD1 for D (5 bases). CDR1 and CDR2 from the germline V gene are MNHEY and SVGEGT. V dropped 5 bases and J dropped 0 bases, with 16 bases sitting between them. The CDR3 is 16 residues long. CDR3 protein: CASSPHQGGMNTEAFF. Written as DNA, the CDR3 is TGTGCCAGCAGTCCGCACCAGGGTGGCATGAACACTGAAGCTTTCTTT.

The V and J genes are TRBV9 and TRBJ1-2; possible D gene TRBD1, 6 bases. V was cut by 2 bases and J by 5 bases, with 13 bases left in between. Germline CDR1 SGDLS, CDR2 YYNGEE. The CDR3 totals 14 residues. The CDR3 region is CASSVDSFSYGYTF. The CDR3 region has the DNA TGTGCCAGCAGCGTGGACAGTTTTTCATATGGCTACACCTTC.

The chain uses TRBV4-1 and TRBJ1-1; D remains ambiguous. The germline CDR1 and CDR2 sequences are MGHRA and YSYEKL. Trimming removed 0 bases from V and 0 bases from J, with 5 bases in between. The CDR3 is 14 residues long. The CDR3 reads CASSQERLNTEAFF. CDR3 DNA: TGCGCCAGCAGCCAAGAGAGGTTGAACACTGAAGCTTTCTTT.

The chain combines TRBV7-9 with TRBJ1-1; a possible D gene is TRBD1 (5 bases). Trimming stripped 6 bases from V and 3 bases from J, with 17 bases between. This CDR3 contains 15 residues. CDR1 SEHNR and CDR2 FQNEAQ come from the germline V gene (reference sequence). The CDR3 reads CASRGTPAGDTEAFF. The CDR3 DNA reads TGTGCCAGCAGAGGGACCCCAGCGGGGGACACTGAAGCTTTCTTT.